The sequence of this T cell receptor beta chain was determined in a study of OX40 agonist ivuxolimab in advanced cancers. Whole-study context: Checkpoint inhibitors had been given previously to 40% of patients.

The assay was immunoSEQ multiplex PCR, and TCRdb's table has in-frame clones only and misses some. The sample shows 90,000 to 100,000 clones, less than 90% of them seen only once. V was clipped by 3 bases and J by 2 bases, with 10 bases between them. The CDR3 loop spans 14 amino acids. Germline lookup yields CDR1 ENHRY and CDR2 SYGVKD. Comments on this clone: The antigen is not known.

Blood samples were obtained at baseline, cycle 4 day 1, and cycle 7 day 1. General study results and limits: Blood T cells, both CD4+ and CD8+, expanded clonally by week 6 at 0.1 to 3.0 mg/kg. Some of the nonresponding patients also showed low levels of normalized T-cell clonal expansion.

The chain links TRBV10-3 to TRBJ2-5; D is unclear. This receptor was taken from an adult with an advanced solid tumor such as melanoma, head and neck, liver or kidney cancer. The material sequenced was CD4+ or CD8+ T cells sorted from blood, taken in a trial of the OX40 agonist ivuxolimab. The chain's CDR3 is CAISDSVGQETQYF. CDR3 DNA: TGTGCCATCAGTGATAGTGTGGGTCAAGAGACCCAGTACTTC.